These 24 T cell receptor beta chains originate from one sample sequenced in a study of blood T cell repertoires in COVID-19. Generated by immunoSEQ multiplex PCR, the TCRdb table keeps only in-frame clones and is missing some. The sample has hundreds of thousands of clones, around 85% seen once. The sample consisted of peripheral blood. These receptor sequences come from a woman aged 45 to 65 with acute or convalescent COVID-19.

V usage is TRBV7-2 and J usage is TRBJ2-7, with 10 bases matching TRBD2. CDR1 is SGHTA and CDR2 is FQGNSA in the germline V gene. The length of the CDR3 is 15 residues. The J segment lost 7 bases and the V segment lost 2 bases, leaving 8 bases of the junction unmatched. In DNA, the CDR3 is TGTGCCAGCAGCTTACCGGGACTAGCGTCGCTAGAGCAGTACTTC. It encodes CASSLPGLASLEQYF.

CDR3 in DNA: TGTGCCAGCAACCCGGGACAGGGAAACATTCAGTACTTC. Encoded protein: CASNPGQGNIQYF. This chain uses TRBV6-5 with TRBJ2-4; 9 bases are a match to TRBD1. V was clipped by 7 bases and J by 6 bases; unmatched bases: 4. CDR1 and CDR2 from the germline V gene are MNHEY and SVGAGI. The CDR3 consists of 13 residues.

The CDR3 region is CASSPPPGLAPDTQYF. CDR3 DNA: TGTGCCAGCAGCCCCCCGCCGGGACTAGCGCCAGATACGCAGTATTTT. This chain links TRBV3-1 (or the pseudogene TRBV3-2) with TRBJ2-3; 10 bases match TRBD2. The junction had 8 bases not matched to a gene; V was cut back by 4 bases and J by 4 bases. The CDR3 loop spans 16 amino acids. Germline CDR1 reads LGHDT; CDR2 reads YNNKEL (reference sequence).

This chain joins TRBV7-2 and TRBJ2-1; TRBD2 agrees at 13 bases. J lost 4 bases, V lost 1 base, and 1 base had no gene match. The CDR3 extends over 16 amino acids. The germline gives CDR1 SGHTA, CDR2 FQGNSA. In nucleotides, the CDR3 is TGTGCCAGCAGCTTAGGGGGACTAGCGGGATACAATGAGCAGTTCTTC. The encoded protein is CASSLGGLAGYNEQFF.

The CDR3 loop is CASSIAGVEDEQYF. CDR3 in DNA: TGTGCCAGTAGTATCGCGGGAGTCGAAGACGAGCAGTACTTC. The chain links TRBV19 to TRBJ2-7; TRBD2 matches 7 bases. The CDR3 length is 14 residues. The germline CDR1 and CDR2 sequences are LNHDA and SQIVND (reference sequence). Unmatched junction bases numbered 7, after V lost 3 bases and J lost 5 bases. The full variable domain, completed using reference TRBV19 and TRBJ2-7, is DGGITQSPKYLFRKEGQNVTLSCEQNLNHDAMYWYRQDPGQGLRLIYYSQIVNDFQKGDIAEGYSVSREKKESFPLTVTSAQKNPTAFYLCASSIAGVEDEQYFGPGTRLTVT.

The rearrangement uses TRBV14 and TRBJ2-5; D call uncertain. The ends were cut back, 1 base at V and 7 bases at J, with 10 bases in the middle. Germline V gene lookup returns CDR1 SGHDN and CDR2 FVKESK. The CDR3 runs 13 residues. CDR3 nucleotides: TGTGCCAGCAGCCAAGTTCATGGCGGGACCCAGTACTTC. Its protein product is CASSQVHGGTQYF.

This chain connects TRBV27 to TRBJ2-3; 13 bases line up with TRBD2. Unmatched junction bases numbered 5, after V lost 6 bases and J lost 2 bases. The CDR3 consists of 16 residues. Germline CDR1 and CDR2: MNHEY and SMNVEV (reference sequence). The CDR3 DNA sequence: TGTGCCAGCAGCCGACTAGCGGGGGGCATCACAGATACGCAGTATTTT. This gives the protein CASSRLAGGITDTQYF.

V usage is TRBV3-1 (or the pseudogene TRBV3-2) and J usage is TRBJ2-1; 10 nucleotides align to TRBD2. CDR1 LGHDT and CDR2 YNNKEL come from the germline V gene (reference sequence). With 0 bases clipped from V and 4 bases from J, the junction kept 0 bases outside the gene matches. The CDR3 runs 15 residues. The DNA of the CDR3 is TGTGCCAGCAGCCAAGAACTAGCGGGATACAATGAGCAGTTCTTC. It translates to CASSQELAGYNEQFF.

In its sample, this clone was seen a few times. The CDR3 reads CASSEVTGLNTEAFF. DNA of the CDR3: TGTGCCAGCAGCGAGGTGACAGGGTTGAACACTGAAGCTTTCTTT. This sequence joins TRBV9 and TRBJ1-1; 7 nucleotides agree with TRBD1. Germline lookup yields CDR1 SGDLS and CDR2 YYNGEE. V was pared by 3 bases and J by 0 bases, with 5 bases of the junction left unmatched. The CDR3 totals 15 residues.

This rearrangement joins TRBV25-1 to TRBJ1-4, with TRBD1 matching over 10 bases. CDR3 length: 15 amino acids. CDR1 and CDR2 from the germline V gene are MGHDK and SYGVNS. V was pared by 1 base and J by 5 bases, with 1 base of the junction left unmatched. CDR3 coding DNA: TGTGCCAGCAGTGAATCGGACAGGGGGAATGAAAAACTGTTTTTT. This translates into CASSESDRGNEKLFF. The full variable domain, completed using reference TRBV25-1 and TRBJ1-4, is EADIYQTPRYLVIGTGKKITLECSQTMGHDKMYWYQQDPGMELHLIHYSYGVNSTEKGDLSSESTVSRIRTEHFPLTLESARPSHTSQYLCASSESDRGNEKLFFGSGTQLSVL.

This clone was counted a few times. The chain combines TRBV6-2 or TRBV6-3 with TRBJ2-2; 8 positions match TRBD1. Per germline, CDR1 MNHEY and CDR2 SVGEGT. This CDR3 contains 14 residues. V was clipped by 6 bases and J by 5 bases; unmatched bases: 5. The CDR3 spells CASSPQGVTGELFF. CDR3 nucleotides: TGTGCCAGCAGCCCACAGGGGGTGACCGGGGAGCTGTTTTTT.

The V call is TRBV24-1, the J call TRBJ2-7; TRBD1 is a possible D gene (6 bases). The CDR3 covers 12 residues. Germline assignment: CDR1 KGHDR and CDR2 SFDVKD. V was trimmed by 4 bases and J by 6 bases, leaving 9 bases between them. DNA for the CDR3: TGTGCCACCAGTGACCACAGGGCCGAGCAGTACTTC. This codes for CATSDHRAEQYF.

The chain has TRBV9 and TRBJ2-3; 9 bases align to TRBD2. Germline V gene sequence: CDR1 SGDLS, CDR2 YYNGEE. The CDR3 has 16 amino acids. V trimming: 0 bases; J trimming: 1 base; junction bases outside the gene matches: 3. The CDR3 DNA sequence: TGTGCCAGCAGCGTAGGCGGGAGGGCCGGCACAGATACGCAGTATTTT. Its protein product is CASSVGGRAGTDTQYF.

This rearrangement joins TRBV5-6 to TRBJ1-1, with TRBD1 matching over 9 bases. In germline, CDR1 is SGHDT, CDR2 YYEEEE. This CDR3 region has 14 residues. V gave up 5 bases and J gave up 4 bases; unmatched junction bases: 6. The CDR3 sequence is CASREQGAGTEAFF. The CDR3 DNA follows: TGTGCCAGCAGGGAACAGGGGGCCGGCACTGAAGCTTTCTTT.

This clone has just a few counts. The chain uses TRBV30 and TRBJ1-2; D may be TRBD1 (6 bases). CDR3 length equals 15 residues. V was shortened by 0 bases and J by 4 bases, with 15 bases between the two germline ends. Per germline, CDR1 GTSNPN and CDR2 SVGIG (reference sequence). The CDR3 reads CAWSVGPGVTYGYTF. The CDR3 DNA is TGTGCCTGGAGTGTTGGCCCAGGGGTTACCTATGGCTACACCTTC. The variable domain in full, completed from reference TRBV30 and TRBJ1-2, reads SQTIHQWPATLVQPVGSPLSLECTVEGTSNPNLYWYRQAAGRGLQLLFYSVGIGQISSEVPQNLSASRPQDRQFILSSKKLLLSDSGFYLCAWSVGPGVTYGYTFGSGTRLTVV.

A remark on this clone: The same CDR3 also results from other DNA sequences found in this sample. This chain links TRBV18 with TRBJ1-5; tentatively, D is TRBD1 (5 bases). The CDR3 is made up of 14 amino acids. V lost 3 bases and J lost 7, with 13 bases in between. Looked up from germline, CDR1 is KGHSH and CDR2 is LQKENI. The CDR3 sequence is CASSPEQGSQPQHF. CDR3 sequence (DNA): TGTGCCAGCTCACCGGAGCAGGGCAGCCAGCCCCAGCATTTT.

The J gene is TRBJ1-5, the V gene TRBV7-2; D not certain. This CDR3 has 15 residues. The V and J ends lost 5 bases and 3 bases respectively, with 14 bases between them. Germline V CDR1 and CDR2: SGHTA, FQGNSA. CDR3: CASSPTRVYNQPQHF. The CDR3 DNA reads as TGTGCCAGCAGCCCGACGAGGGTCTACAATCAGCCCCAGCATTTT.

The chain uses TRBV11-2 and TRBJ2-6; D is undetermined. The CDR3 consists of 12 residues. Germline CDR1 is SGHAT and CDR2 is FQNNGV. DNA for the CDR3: TGTGCAACTTGGTGGGGGGCCAACGTCCTGACTTTC. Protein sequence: CATWWGANVLTF.

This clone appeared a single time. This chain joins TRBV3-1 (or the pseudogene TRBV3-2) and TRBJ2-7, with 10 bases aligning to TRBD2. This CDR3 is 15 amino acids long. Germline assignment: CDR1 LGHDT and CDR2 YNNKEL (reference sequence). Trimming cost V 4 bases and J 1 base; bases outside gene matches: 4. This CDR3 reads CASSRGLALSYEQYF. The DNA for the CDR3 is TGTGCCAGCAGCCGGGGACTAGCGCTTTCCTACGAGCAGTACTTC.

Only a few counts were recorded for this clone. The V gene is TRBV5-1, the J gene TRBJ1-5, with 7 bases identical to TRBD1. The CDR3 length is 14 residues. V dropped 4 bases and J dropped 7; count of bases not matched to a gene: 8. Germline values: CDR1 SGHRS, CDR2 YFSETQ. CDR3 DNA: TGCGCCAGCAGCCTAATCCCGACAGGGCAGCCCCAGCATTTT. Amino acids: CASSLIPTGQPQHF.

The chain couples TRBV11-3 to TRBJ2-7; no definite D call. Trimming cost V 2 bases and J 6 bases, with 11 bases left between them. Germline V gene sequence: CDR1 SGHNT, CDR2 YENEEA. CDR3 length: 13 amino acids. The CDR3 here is CASSLTESVEQYF. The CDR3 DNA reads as TGTGCCAGCAGCTTAACGGAGTCGGTCGAGCAGTACTTC.

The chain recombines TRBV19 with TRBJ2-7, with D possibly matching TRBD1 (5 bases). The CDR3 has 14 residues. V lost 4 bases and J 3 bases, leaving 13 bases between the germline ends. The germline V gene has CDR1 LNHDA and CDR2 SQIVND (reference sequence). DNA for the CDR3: TGTGCCAGTAGTACAAGGGGCAGGTACTACGAGCAGTACTTC. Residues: CASSTRGRYYEQYF.

The CDR3 sequence is CAWSGLRTEAFF. CDR3 nucleotides: TGTGCCTGGAGTGGACTCCGCACTGAAGCTTTCTTT. The rearrangement joins TRBV30 to TRBJ1-1; D gene unclear. The CDR3 is 12 amino acids. Trimming took 1 base from V and 4 from J, leaving 7 bases between them. From germline, CDR1 is GTSNPN and CDR2 SVGIG (reference sequence). Using reference TRBV30 and TRBJ1-1 for the parts outside the CDR3, the full variable domain is SQTIHQWPATLVQPVGSPLSLECTVEGTSNPNLYWYRQAAGRGLQLLFYSVGIGQISSEVPQNLSASRPQDRQFILSSKKLLLSDSGFYLCAWSGLRTEAFFGQGTRLTVV.

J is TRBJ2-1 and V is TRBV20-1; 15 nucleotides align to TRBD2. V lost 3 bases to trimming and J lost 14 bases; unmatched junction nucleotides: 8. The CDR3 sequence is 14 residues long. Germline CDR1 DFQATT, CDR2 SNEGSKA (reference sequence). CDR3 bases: TGCAGTGCTAGTTTGGGACTAGCGGGAGGCAGGGAGTTCTTC. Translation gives CSASLGLAGGREFF.